The present entry profiles one TCR beta chain with its context. No antigen is known for it. The data were obtained in a study of siplizumab effects on memory and regulatory T cells. Study-wide points: Roughly 75-95% of proliferating CD4+ or CD8+ clones defied assignment to a naive or memory phenotype. The average Treg-derived proportion among mappable alloreactive CD4+ clones was 68.8% with siplizumab versus 25% to 30% in controls. In the presence of siplizumab, alloreactive sequences traceable to unstimulated CD4+ memory cells were significantly reduced. A small minority of alloreactive clones were mapped to unstimulated subsets.

Sequencing used immunoSEQ multiplex PCR; TCRdb keeps in-frame clones, though not all of them. Counted here are about 100,000 clones, 94% occurring once; the ten biggest clones make up about 1.2%. Trimming left V 4 bases short and J 2 bases short, with 12 bases between. This CDR3 spans 15 amino acids. Germline CDR1 LNHNV, CDR2 YYDKDF (reference sequence). The material sequenced was non-Treg CD4+ T cells sorted from blood. The sequence was collected from a human donor in good health. The chain combines TRBV15 with TRBJ1-3; D may be TRBD1 (6 bases). The DNA for the CDR3 is TGTGCCACCAGCAACCACAGGGAAGCTGGAAACACCATATATTTT. Its protein product is CATSNHREAGNTIYF. Full variable domain (outside the CDR3, taken from reference TRBV15 and TRBJ1-3): DAMVIQNPRYQVTQFGKPVTLSCSQTLNHNVMYWYQQKSSQAPKLLFHYYDKDFNNEADTPDNFQSRRPNTSFCFLDIRSPGLGDTAMYLCATSNHREAGNTIYFGEGSWLTVV.